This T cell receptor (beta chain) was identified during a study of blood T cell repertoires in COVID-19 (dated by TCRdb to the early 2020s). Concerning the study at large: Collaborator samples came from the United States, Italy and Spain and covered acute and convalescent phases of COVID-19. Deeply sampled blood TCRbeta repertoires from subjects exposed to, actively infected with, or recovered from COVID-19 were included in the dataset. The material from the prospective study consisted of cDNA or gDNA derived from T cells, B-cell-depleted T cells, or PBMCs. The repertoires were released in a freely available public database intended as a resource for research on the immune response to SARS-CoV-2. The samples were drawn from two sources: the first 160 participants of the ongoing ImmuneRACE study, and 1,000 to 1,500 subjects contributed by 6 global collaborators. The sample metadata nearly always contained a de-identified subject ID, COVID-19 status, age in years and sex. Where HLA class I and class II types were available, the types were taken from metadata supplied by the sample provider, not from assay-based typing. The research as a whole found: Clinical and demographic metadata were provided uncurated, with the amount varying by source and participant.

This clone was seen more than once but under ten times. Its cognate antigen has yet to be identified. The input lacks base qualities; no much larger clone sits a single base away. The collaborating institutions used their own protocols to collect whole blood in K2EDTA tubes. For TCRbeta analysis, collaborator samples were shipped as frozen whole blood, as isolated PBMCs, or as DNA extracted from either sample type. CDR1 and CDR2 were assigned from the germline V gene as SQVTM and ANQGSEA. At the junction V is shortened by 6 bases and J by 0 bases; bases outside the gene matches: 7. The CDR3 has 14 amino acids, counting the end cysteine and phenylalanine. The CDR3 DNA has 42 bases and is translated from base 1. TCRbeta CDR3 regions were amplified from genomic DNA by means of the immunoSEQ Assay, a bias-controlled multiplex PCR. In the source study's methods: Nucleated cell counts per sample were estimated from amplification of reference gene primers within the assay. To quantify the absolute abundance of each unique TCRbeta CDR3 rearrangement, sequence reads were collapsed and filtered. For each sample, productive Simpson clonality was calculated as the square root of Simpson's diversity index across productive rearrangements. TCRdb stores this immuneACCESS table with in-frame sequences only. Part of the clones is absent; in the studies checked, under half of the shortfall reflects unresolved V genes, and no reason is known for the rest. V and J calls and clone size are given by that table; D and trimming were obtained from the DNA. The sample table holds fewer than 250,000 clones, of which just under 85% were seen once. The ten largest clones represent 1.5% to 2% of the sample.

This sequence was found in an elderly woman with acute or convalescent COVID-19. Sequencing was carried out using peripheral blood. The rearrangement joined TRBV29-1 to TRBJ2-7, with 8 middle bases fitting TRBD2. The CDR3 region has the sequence CSVRSGTSSYEQYF. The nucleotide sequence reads TGCAGCGTCCGTAGCGGGACCAGCTCCTACGAGCAGTACTTC.